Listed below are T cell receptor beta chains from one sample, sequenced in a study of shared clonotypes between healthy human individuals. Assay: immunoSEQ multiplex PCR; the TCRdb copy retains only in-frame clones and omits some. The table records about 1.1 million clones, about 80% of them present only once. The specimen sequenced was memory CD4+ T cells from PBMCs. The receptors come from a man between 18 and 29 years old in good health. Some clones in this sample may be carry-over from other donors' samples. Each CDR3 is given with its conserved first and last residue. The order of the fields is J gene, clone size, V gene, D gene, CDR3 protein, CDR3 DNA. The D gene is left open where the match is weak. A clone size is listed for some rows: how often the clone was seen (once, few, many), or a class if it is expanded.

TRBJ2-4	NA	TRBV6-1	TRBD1	CASSEIGTGQYF	TGTGCCAGCAGTGAAATTGGGACAGGACAGTACTTC
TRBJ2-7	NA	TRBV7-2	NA	CASSLRSEKPYEQYF	TGTGCCAGCAGCCTCCGGTCCGAAAAACCCTACGAGCAGTACTTC
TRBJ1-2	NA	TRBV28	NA	CASSIFQGNYGYTF	TGTGCCAGCAGCATATTCCAGGGGAACTATGGCTACACCTTC
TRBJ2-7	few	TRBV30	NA	CAWSMPAEPFAYF	TGTGCCTGGAGTATGCCGGCGGAGCCGTTTGCGTACTTC
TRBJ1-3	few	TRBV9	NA	CASSLRTSGNTIYF	TGTGCCAGCAGCTTACGCACCTCTGGAAACACCATATATTTT
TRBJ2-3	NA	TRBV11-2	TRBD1	CASSLTRDRGTDTQYF	TGTGCCAGCAGCTTAACGCGGGACAGGGGCACAGATACGCAGTATTTT
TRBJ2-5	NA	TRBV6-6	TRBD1	CASSSTKTGGLETQYF	TGTGCCAGCAGTTCGACAAAGACAGGGGGCTTGGAGACCCAGTACTTC
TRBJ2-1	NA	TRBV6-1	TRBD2	CASSAMTSGSYNEQFF	TGTGCCAGCAGTGCCATGACTAGCGGCTCCTACAATGAGCAGTTCTTC
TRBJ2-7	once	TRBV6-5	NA	CASSYGREVNYEQYF	TGTGCCAGCAGTTACGGTCGGGAAGTAAACTACGAGCAGTACTTC
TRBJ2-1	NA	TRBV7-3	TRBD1	CASSDRGVPYNEQFF	TGTGCCAGCAGCGACAGGGGGGTTCCCTACAATGAGCAGTTCTTC
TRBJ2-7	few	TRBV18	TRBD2	CASSPTGTSGSREQYF	TGTGCCAGCTCACCGACCGGGACTAGCGGGAGTAGAGAGCAGTACTTC
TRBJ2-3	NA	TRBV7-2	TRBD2	CASSLMGLAGEDTQYF	TGTGCCAGCAGCTTGATGGGACTAGCGGGAGAAGATACGCAGTATTTT
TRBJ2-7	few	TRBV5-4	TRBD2	CASSSPERESYEQYF	TGTGCCAGCAGCTCCCCAGAGCGGGAGTCCTACGAGCAGTACTTC
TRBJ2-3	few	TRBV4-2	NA	CASSPGYGAISTDTQYF	TGTGCCAGCAGCCCGGGGTACGGAGCCATTAGCACAGATACGCAGTATTTT